This T cell receptor beta chain was retrieved from a study of regulatory T cells in long-lasting Graves disease. As for the study in general: Persistent Graves' disease meant over 5 years of antithyroid drugs with positive TSH receptor antibodies.

V dropped 7 bases and J dropped 0 bases, with 9 bases sitting between them. Looked up from germline, CDR1 is PRHDT and CDR2 is FYEKMQ (reference sequence). The CDR3 runs 13 residues. This clonotype was counted a few times. Its target is unknown. Findings and caveats of the study: There were preferences for TRBV28, TRBJ1-2 and TRBJ2-5 in persistent disease. Accuracy may have suffered from the small sample size.

Arm-PCR of CDR3 regions and iRepertoire HTBI primers were the basis on which TCR beta libraries were built. In the authors' workflow: In the combined samples, approximately 62 TRBV and 14 TRBJ segments were identified. TCRdb processed the multiplex PCR reads anew with MiXCR; each CDR3 protein has one entry. The authors' filters were not applied to this entry. The repertoire holds about half a million distinct CDR3 sequences, with about 20% as singletons. The time point here: persistent/refractory GD, antithyroid drugs over 5 years with positive TRAb. The authors made the TCR library using RNA they extracted from PBMCs.

This TCR was recovered from a female donor with Graves disease. The sample in question was peripheral blood mononuclear cells (PBMCs), obtained when the disease was refractory, from a patient treated with antithyroid drugs. The gene calls are TRBV13 and TRBJ1-1; D is uncertain. For the CDR3, the DNA is TGTGCCAGCACTCCCTCGATGAACACTGAAGCTTTCTTT. This gives the protein CASTPSMNTEAFF. Full variable domain (remainder filled in from reference TRBV13 and TRBJ1-1): AAGVIQSPRHLIKEKRETATLKCYPIPRHDTVYWYQQGPGQDPQFLISFYEKMQSDKGSIPDRFSAQQFSDYHSELNMSSLELGDSALYFCASTPSMNTEAFFGQGTRLTVV.